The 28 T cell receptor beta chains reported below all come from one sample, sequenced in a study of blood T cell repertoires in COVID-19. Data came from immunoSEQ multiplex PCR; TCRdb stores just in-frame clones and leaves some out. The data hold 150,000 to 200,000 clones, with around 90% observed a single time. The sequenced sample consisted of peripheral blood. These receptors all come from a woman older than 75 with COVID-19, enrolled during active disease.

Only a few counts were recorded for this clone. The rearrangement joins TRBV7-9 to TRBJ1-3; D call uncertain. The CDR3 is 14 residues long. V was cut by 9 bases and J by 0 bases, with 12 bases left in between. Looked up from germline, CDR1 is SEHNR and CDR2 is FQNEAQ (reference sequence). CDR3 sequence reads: CASADTFSGNTIYF. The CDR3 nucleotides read TGTGCCAGTGCTGACACCTTCTCTGGAAACACCATATATTTT.

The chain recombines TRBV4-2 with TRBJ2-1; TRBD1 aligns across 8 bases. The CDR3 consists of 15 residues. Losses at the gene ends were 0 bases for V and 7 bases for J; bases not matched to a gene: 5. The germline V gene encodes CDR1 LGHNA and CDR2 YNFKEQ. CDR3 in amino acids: CASSQDYRQGNEQFF. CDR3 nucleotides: TGTGCCAGCAGCCAAGATTATCGACAGGGGAATGAGCAGTTCTTC.

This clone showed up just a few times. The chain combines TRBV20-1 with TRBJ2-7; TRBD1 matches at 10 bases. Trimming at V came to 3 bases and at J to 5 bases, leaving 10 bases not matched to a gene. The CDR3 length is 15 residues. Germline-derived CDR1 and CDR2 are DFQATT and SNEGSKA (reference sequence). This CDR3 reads CSASVWDRGFNEQYF. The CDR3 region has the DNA TGCAGTGCTAGTGTCTGGGACAGGGGTTTCAACGAGCAGTACTTC.

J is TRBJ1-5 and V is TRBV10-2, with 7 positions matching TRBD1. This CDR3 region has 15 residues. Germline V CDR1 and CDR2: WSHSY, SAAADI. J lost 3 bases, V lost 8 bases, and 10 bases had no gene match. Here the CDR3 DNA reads TGCGCCAGCGCAGGTACGACAGGGCCCAATCAGCCCCAGCATTTT. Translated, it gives CASAGTTGPNQPQHF.

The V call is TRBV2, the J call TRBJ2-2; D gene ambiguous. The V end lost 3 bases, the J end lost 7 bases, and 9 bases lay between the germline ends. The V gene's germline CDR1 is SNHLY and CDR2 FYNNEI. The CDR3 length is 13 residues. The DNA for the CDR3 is TGTGCCAGCAGTGATCGGGTAATCGGGGAGCTGTTTTTT. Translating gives CASSDRVIGELFF. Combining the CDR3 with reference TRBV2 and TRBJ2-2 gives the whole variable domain EPEVTQTPSHQVTQMGQEVILRCVPISNHLYFYWYRQILGQKVEFLVSFYNNEISEKSEIFDDQFSVERPDGSNFTLKIRSTKLEDSAMYFCASSDRVIGELFFGEGSRLTVL.

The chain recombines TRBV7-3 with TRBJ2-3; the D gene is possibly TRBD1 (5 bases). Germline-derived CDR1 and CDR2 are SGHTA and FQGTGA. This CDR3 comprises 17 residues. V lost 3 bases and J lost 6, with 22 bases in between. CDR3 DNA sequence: TGTGCCAGCAGCTTTATGGCGGTGGGGATGGGGCGGGATACGCAGTATTTT. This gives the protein CASSFMAVGMGRDTQYF.

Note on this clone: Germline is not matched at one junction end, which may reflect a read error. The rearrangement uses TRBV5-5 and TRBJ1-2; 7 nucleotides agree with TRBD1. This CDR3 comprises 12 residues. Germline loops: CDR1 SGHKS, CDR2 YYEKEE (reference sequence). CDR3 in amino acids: CASSRTGAKAHF. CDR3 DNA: TGTGCCAGCAGCCGGACAGGCGCAAAGGCCCACTTC.

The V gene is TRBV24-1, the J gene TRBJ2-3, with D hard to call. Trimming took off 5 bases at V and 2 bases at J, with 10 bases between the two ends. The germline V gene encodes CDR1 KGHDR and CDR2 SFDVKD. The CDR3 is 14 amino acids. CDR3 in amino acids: CATSVGLNTDTQYF. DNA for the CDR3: TGTGCCACCAGTGTGGGCTTGAACACAGATACGCAGTATTTT.

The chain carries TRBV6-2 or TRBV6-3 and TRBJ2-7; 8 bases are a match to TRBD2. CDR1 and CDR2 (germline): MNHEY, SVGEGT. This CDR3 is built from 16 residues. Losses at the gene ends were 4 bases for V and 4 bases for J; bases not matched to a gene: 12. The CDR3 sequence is CASSSRLAGDSYEQYF. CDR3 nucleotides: TGTGCCAGCAGTTCCCGGCTAGCGGGCGACTCATACGAGCAGTACTTC.

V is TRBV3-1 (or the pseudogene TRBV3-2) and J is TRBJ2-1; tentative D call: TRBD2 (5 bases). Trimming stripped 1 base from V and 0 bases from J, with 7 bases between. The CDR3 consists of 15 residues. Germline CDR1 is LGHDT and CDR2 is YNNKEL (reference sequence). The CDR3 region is CASSQAGLSYNEQFF. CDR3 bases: TGTGCCAGCAGCCAAGCAGGACTCTCCTACAATGAGCAGTTCTTC.

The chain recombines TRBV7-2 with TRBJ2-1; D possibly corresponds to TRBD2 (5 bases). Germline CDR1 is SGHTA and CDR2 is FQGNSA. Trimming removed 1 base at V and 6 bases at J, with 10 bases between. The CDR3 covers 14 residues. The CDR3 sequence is CASSLGRSSNEQFF. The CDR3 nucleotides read TGTGCCAGCAGCTTAGGGAGGTCAAGCAATGAGCAGTTCTTC.

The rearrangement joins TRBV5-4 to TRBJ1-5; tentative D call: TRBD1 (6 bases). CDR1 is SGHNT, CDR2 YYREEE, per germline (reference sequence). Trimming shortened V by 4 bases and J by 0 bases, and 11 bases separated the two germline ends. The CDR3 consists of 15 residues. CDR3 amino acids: CASSQTGYSNQPQHF. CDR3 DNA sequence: TGTGCCAGCAGCCAGACAGGATATAGCAATCAGCCCCAGCATTTT.

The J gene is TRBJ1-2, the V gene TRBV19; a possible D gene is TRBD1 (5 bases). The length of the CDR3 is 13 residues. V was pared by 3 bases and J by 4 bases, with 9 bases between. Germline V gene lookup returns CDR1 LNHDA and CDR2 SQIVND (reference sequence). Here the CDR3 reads CASSMGLGYGYTF. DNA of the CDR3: TGTGCCAGTAGTATGGGACTTGGCTATGGCTACACCTTC.

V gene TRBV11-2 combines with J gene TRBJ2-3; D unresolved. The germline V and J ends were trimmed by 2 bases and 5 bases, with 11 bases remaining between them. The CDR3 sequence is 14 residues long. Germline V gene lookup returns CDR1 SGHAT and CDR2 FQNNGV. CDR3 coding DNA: TGTGCCAGCAGCTTAACGCCACGAGGAGATACGCAGTATTTT. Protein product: CASSLTPRGDTQYF.

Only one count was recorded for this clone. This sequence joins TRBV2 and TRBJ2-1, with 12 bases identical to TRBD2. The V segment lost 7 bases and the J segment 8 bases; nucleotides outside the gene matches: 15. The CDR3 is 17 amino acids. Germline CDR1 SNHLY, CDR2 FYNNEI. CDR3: CASTRPLSSGRAYEQFF. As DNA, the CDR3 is TGTGCCAGCACCCGGCCCCTTTCTAGCGGGAGGGCCTATGAGCAGTTCTTC.

CDR3 region: CASSRHGGQPQHF. The CDR3 DNA reads as TGTGCCAGCAGTAGACACGGGGGACAGCCCCAGCATTTT. The chain recombines TRBV12-3 or TRBV12-4 with TRBJ1-5; a weak D match, TRBD1 (5 bases). Between the trimmed V and J ends, which lost 5 bases and 7 bases, there was a span of 12 bases. The CDR3 is 13 amino acids.

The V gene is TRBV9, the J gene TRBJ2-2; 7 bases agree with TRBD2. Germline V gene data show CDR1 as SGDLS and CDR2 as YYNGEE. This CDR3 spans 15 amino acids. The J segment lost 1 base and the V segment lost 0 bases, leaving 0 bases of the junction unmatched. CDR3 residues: CASSVGGGNTGELFF. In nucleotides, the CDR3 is TGTGCCAGCAGCGTAGGCGGGGGGAACACCGGGGAGCTGTTTTTT.

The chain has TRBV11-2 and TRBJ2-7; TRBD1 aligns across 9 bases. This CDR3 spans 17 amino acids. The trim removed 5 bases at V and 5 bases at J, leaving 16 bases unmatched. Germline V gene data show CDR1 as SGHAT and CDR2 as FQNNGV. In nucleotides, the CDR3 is TGTGCCAGCAGCGTTAGGACGCCGGGACAGGGAATAAACGAGCAGTACTTC. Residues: CASSVRTPGQGINEQYF.

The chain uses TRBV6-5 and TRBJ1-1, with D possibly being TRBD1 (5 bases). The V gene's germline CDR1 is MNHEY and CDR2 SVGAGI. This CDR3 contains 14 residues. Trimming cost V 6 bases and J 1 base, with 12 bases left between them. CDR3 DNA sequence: TGTGCCAGCAGGACCCCGGGGGGGAACACTGAAGCTTTCTTT. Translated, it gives CASRTPGGNTEAFF.

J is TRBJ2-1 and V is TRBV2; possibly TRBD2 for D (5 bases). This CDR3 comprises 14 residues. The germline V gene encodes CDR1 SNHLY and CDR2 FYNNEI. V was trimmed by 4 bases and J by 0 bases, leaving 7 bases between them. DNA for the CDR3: TGTGCCAGCAGTGTGAGCGGCTCCTACAATGAGCAGTTCTTC. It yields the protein CASSVSGSYNEQFF.

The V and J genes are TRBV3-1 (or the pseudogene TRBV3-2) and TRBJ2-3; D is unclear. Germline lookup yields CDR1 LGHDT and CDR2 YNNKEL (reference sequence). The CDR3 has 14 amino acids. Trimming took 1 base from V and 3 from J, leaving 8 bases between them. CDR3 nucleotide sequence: TGTGCCAGCAGCCAAGTTCCGCGTACAGATACGCAGTATTTT. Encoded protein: CASSQVPRTDTQYF.

The CDR3 region is CASSLGLARYEQYF. Written as DNA, the CDR3 is TGTGCCAGCAGCTTAGGACTAGCGCGATACGAGCAGTACTTC. The rearrangement uses TRBV7-2 and TRBJ2-7; 8 bases align to TRBD2. The V and J ends lost 1 base and 4 bases, in that order; junction bases with no gene match: 3. The CDR3 consists of 14 residues. Germline V gene sequence: CDR1 SGHTA, CDR2 FQGNSA.

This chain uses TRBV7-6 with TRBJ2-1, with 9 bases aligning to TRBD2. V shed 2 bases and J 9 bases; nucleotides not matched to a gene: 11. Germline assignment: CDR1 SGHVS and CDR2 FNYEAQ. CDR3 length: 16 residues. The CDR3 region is CASSLMGLAVSSEQFF. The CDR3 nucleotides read TGTGCCAGCAGCTTAATGGGACTAGCCGTTTCGAGTGAGCAGTTCTTC.

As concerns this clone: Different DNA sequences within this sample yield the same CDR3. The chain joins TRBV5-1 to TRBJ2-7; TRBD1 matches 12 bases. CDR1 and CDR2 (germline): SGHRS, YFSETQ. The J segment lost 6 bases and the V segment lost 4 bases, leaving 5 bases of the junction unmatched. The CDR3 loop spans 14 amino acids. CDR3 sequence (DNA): TGCGCCAGCAGCCTGGGACAGGGGGCCCGCGAGCAGTACTTC. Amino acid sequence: CASSLGQGAREQYF.

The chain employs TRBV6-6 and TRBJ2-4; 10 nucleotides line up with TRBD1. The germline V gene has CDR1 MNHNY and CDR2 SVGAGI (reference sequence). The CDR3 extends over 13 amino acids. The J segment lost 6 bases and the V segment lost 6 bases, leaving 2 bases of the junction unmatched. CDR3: CASSDRGRNIQYF. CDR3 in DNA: TGTGCCAGCAGCGACAGGGGGCGAAACATTCAGTACTTC.

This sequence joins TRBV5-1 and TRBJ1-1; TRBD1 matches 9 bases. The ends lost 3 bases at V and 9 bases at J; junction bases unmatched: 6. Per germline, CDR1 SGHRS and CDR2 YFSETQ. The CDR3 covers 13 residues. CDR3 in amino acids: CASSSGYRGQAFF. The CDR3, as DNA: TGCGCCAGCAGCTCCGGGTACAGGGGGCAAGCTTTCTTT.

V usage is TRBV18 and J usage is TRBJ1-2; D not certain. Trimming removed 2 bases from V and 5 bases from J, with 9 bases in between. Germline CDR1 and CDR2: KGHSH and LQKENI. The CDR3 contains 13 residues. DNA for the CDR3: TGTGCCAGCTCACCAGGGCTGGAATATGGCTACACCTTC. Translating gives CASSPGLEYGYTF.

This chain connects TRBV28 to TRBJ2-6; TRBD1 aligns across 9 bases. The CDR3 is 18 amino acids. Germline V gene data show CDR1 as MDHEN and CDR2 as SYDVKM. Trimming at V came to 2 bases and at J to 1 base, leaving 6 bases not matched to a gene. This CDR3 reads CASSLAGQGTSGANVLTF. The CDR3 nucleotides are TGTGCCAGCAGTTTAGCGGGACAGGGAACATCTGGGGCCAACGTCCTGACTTTC.